The 27 T cell receptor beta chains below were found in one sample sequenced in a study of identical twins (TCRdb year 2016). The receptor library was made with 5' RACE. Sequencing used an Illumina HiSeq 2000. TCRdb's own reprocessing of the public reads used fastp at Q25 and MiXCR and kept productive beta chains. CDR3 protein sequences are deduplicated, and each keeps its most common genes and DNA. The sample includes around 500,000 distinct CDR3 sequences, with over 12% observed a single time. Over 0.5% of the sample is in the top ten clones. The data also belong to a second study, concerning yellow fever vaccine responses in identical twins.

The sequencing input was CD4+ T cells sorted from blood. The receptors derive from a woman younger than 35 in good health.

In this sample, this clonotype turned up a few times. V usage is TRBV20-1 and J usage is TRBJ2-5, with a possible D match to TRBD2 (6 bases). Per germline, CDR1 DFQATT and CDR2 SNEGSKA (reference sequence). The CDR3 loop spans 15 amino acids. Trimming shortened V by 0 bases and J by 2 bases, and 13 bases separated the two germline ends. Here the CDR3 DNA reads TGCAGTGCTAGAGATTCGCTAGCGCTTCAAGAGACCCAGTACTTC. Protein sequence: CSARDSLALQETQYF.

V gene TRBV7-2 combines with J gene TRBJ1-4; TRBD1 agrees at 7 bases. In germline, CDR1 is SGHTA, CDR2 FQGNSA. Trimming at V came to 4 bases and at J to 15 bases, leaving 11 bases not matched to a gene. CDR3 length: 13 residues. CDR3 DNA: TGTGCCAGCAGCTCGGGACAGAGTTTCGAGGTGTTTTTT. Protein: CASSSGQSFEVFF. The full variable domain, in which reference TRBV7-2 and TRBJ1-4 provide the parts outside the CDR3, is GAGVSQSPSNKVTEKGKDVELRCDPISGHTALYWYRQSLGQGLEFLIYFQGNSAPDKSGLPSDRFSAERTGGSVSTLTIQRTQQEDSAVYLCASSSGQSFEVFFGSGTQLSVL.

The chain carries TRBV6-2 or TRBV6-3 and TRBJ2-6, with D unresolved. The CDR3 consists of 16 residues. Germline V gene sequence: CDR1 MNHEY, CDR2 SVGEGT. The V end was cut by 2 bases, the J end by 4 bases, with 12 bases between. This chain's CDR3 is CASSYPLTSGANVLTF. The DNA of the CDR3 is TGTGCCAGCAGTTACCCCCTTACATCCGGGGCCAACGTCCTGACTTTC.

A few counts support this clonotype. The genes are TRBV4-1 and TRBJ1-1; possibly TRBD1 for D (6 bases). In germline, CDR1 is MGHRA, CDR2 YSYEKL. There are 15 residues in the CDR3. V gave up 1 base and J gave up 0 bases, with 9 bases separating them. The CDR3: CASSQGQVMNTEAFF. CDR3 nucleotides: TGCGCCAGCAGCCAAGGACAGGTGATGAACACTGAAGCTTTCTTT.

This clonotype was seen more than once but under ten times. The gene calls are TRBV12-5 and TRBJ2-2; D unclear. With 3 bases removed from V and 6 bases from J, the gap between germline ends came to 5 bases. CDR3 length equals 12 residues. CDR1 is LGHNT, CDR2 FRNRAP, per germline. CDR3 nucleotide sequence: TGTGCTAGTGGTTTTCTATCCGGGGAGCTGTTTTTT. Its protein product is CASGFLSGELFF. Complete variable domain (other parts from reference TRBV12-5 and TRBJ2-2): DARVTQTPRHKVTEMGQEVTMRCQPILGHNTVFWYRQTMMQGLELLAYFRNRAPLDDSGMPKDRFSAEMPDATLATLKIQPSEPRDSAVYFCASGFLSGELFFGEGSRLTVL.

This chain links TRBV30 with TRBJ1-1; D call uncertain. Germline CDR1 and CDR2: GTSNPN and SVGIG (reference sequence). The CDR3 is 11 residues long. With 4 bases removed from V and 6 bases from J, the gap between germline ends came to 9 bases. Written as DNA, the CDR3 is TGTGCCTGGACGTCGCTGTCTGAAGCTTTCTTT. It is translated as CAWTSLSEAFF.

This clonotype was seen many times. The CDR3: CSASVLQDQYGYTF. CDR3 in DNA: TGCAGTGCTAGTGTCCTGCAGGATCAATATGGCTACACCTTC. V usage is TRBV20-1 and J usage is TRBJ1-2, with D hard to call. The germline gives CDR1 DFQATT, CDR2 SNEGSKA (reference sequence). Trimming shortened V by 3 bases and J by 5 bases, and 16 bases separated the two germline ends. The CDR3 is 14 residues long.

This clonotype came up many times. V usage is TRBV12-3 or TRBV12-4 and J usage is TRBJ2-5; unclear D gene. Trimming removed 1 base at V and 4 bases at J, with 10 bases between. The CDR3 covers 14 residues. The CDR3 DNA is TGTGCCAGCAGTTTAGACCTGTCTAGAGAGACCCAGTACTTC. It yields the protein CASSLDLSRETQYF.

This clonotype was counted only a few times. Germline and junction disagree at one end, which may indicate a read error. The gene calls are TRBV28 and TRBJ2-7, with 10 bases that match TRBD1. The germline CDR1 and CDR2 sequences are MDHEN and SYDVKM. CDR3 size: 12 residues. CDR3 protein: CASRTSGTGEIF. CDR3 DNA sequence: TGTGCCAGCAGAACCTCCGGGACAGGGGAAATCTTC.

This clonotype was counted a few times. The chain employs TRBV5-6 and TRBJ1-1, with a possible D match to TRBD1 (5 bases). The germline V and J ends were trimmed by 3 bases and 0 bases, with 15 bases remaining between them. The CDR3 covers 16 residues. Germline lookup yields CDR1 SGHDT and CDR2 YYEEEE. The CDR3 sequence: CASSSGGIGVNTEAFF. The CDR3 DNA reads as TGTGCCAGCAGCTCTGGGGGGATCGGAGTGAACACTGAAGCTTTCTTT.

This clonotype was observed a handful of times. The chain recombines TRBV4-1 with TRBJ2-1, with D unresolved. There are 16 residues in the CDR3. V gave up 3 bases and J gave up 6 bases, with 18 bases separating them. CDR1 and CDR2 from the germline V gene are MGHRA and YSYEKL. Here the CDR3 reads CASSQAVVAAFNEQFF. CDR3 sequence (DNA): TGCGCCAGCAGCCAGGCAGTAGTAGCAGCGTTCAATGAGCAGTTCTTC.

J is TRBJ2-3 and V is TRBV2, with D uncertain. This CDR3 is 15 amino acids long. V was cut by 4 bases and J by 0 bases, with 11 bases left in between. Germline loops: CDR1 SNHLY, CDR2 FYNNEI. The CDR3 here is CASSALAASTDTQYF. The CDR3 bases are TGTGCCAGCAGTGCACTGGCGGCTAGCACAGATACGCAGTATTTT.

This clonotype has at least ten counts. This chain joins TRBV5-1 and TRBJ2-1; D is unclear. The CDR3 is 11 amino acids. Deletions cut 2 bases from V and 8 bases from J, with 5 bases between. The V gene's germline CDR1 is SGHRS and CDR2 YFSETQ. The chain's CDR3 is CASSLRDEQFF. The DNA for the CDR3 is TGCGCCAGCAGCTTAAGAGATGAGCAGTTCTTC.

A word on this clonotype: A read error may be the cause here, since a much bigger clone is one base away. This rearrangement joins TRBV7-2 to TRBJ2-7, with 9 positions matching TRBD1. CDR3 size: 15 residues. The V and J ends lost 5 bases and 4 bases, in that order; junction bases with no gene match: 9. Germline CDR1 is SGHTA and CDR2 is FQGNSA. For the CDR3, the DNA is TGTGCCAGCAGCGCCCTACAGGGGGCGGAGTACGAGCAGTACTTC. The encoded protein is CASSALQGAEYEQYF.

The CDR3 loop is CASSQGLKNIQYF. CDR3 DNA: TGTGCCAGCAGCCAGGGACTAAAAAACATTCAGTACTTC. The chain links TRBV7-9 to TRBJ2-4, with 7 positions matching TRBD2. With V trimmed by 5 bases and J by 4 bases, 2 bases remained unmatched. The CDR3 has 13 residues. CDR1 and CDR2 (germline): SEHNR, FQNEAQ (reference sequence).

The chain combines TRBV20-1 with TRBJ2-2; 10 bases match TRBD1. V lost 0 bases and J lost 4; bases outside the gene matches: 5. CDR1 is DFQATT, CDR2 SNEGSKA, per germline (reference sequence). The CDR3 contains 16 residues. CDR3 region: CSARDLRTGGTGELFF. The CDR3 DNA is TGCAGTGCTAGAGATCTCCGGACAGGGGGCACCGGGGAGCTGTTTTTT.

The V and J genes are TRBV6-5 and TRBJ2-7; the match to TRBD1 covers 8 bases. The CDR3 is made up of 17 amino acids. Per germline, CDR1 MNHEY and CDR2 SVGAGI. V lost 2 bases and J lost 2; bases outside the gene matches: 11. The CDR3 DNA reads as TGTGCCAGCAGTTACGATCCGGGAACAGGGGGGACCTACGAGCAGTACTTC. Its translation is CASSYDPGTGGTYEQYF.

This clonotype was observed a few times. The genes are TRBV2 and TRBJ2-3; a possible D gene is TRBD1 (5 bases). The germline V gene has CDR1 SNHLY and CDR2 FYNNEI. The CDR3 runs 12 residues. Trimming took 6 bases from V and 7 from J, leaving 11 bases between them. CDR3 region: CASSPKGNTQYF. As DNA, the CDR3 is TGTGCCAGCAGCCCCAAGGGGAATACGCAGTATTTT.

The gene calls are TRBV6-1 and TRBJ2-2; D not certain. The germline V and J ends were trimmed by 2 bases and 6 bases, with 7 bases remaining between them. Germline CDR1 and CDR2: MNHNS and SASEGT. The CDR3 extends over 13 amino acids. The chain's CDR3 is CASSESWAGELFF. CDR3 DNA: TGTGCCAGCAGTGAATCGTGGGCCGGGGAGCTGTTTTTT.

This clonotype has more than one count but fewer than ten. The chain uses TRBV30 and TRBJ1-1; no clear D. V dropped 2 bases and J dropped 1 base, with 11 bases sitting between them. CDR1 is GTSNPN, CDR2 SVGIG, per germline (reference sequence). The length of the CDR3 is 14 residues. For the CDR3, the DNA is TGTGCCTGGAGTCACGACATCGAGAACACTGAAGCTTTCTTT. It specifies CAWSHDIENTEAFF.

This clonotype was found many times. V usage is TRBV15 and J usage is TRBJ2-7; 7 positions agree with TRBD2. Germline values: CDR1 LNHNV, CDR2 YYDKDF (reference sequence). This CDR3 region has 15 residues. The J segment lost 0 bases and the V segment lost 0 bases, leaving 2 bases of the junction unmatched. The CDR3 nucleotides read TGTGCCACCAGCAGAGAGAAGCGGGGCTCCTACGAGCAGTACTTC. Translation: CATSREKRGSYEQYF.

This clonotype was detected a few times. The CDR3 region has the DNA TGCGCCAGCAGCTTGGTCGGGGGACACGAGCAGTACTTC. It yields the protein CASSLVGGHEQYF. The gene calls are TRBV5-1 and TRBJ2-7; TRBD2 is a possible D gene (6 bases). With 0 bases removed from V and 5 bases from J, the gap between germline ends came to 9 bases. CDR3 size: 13 residues. Per the germline V gene, CDR1 is SGHRS and CDR2 is YFSETQ.

This sequence joins TRBV2 and TRBJ2-7; D unresolved. V gave up 2 bases and J gave up 4 bases, with 9 bases separating them. Germline V CDR1 and CDR2: SNHLY, FYNNEI. CDR3 size: 13 residues. This CDR3 reads CASSENSPYEQYF. The CDR3 DNA is TGTGCCAGCAGTGAAAACAGCCCTTACGAGCAGTACTTC. Full variable domain (outside the CDR3, taken from reference TRBV2 and TRBJ2-7): EPEVTQTPSHQVTQMGQEVILRCVPISNHLYFYWYRQILGQKVEFLVSFYNNEISEKSEIFDDQFSVERPDGSNFTLKIRSTKLEDSAMYFCASSENSPYEQYFGPGTRLTVT.

This clonotype appeared many times. The chain has TRBV10-3 and TRBJ2-1; TRBD2 aligns across 10 bases. The CDR3 consists of 16 residues. The V segment lost 4 bases and the J segment 7 bases; nucleotides outside the gene matches: 10. CDR1 is ENHRY, CDR2 SYGVKD, per germline. The CDR3, as DNA: TGTGCCATCAGTGGTACTAGCGGGATAAGATCGAATGAGCAGTTCTTC. Its protein product is CAISGTSGIRSNEQFF.

The rearrangement uses TRBV7-3 and TRBJ2-3; tentative D call: TRBD2 (7 bases). This CDR3 is built from 15 residues. Trimming left V 2 bases short and J 6 bases short, with 15 bases between. The germline gives CDR1 SGHTA, CDR2 FQGTGA. The CDR3 is CASSLERGGDDTQYF. The DNA of the CDR3 is TGTGCCAGCAGCTTAGAGAGAGGGGGGGACGATACGCAGTATTTT.

The rearrangement joins TRBV6-6 to TRBJ1-2; no firm D call. CDR1 is MNHNY, CDR2 SVGAGI, per germline (reference sequence). V was trimmed by 6 bases and J by 8 bases, leaving 13 bases between them. CDR3 length: 12 residues. For the CDR3, the DNA is TGTGCCAGCAGGGCTCTAAGGGAAGGCTACACCTTC. Translated: CASRALREGYTF.

V usage is TRBV25-1 and J usage is TRBJ1-4; D is unclear. From germline, CDR1 is MGHDK and CDR2 SYGVNS. This CDR3 has 15 residues. Deletions cut 0 bases from V and 7 bases from J, with 12 bases between. CDR3 in amino acids: CASSEYSGWGEKLFF. CDR3 coding DNA: TGTGCCAGCAGTGAATACTCGGGGTGGGGTGAAAAACTGTTTTTT.